This TCR beta chain was captured by sequencing in a study of T cells in Graves' hyperthyroidism and ophthalmopathy. About the study: The initial diagnosis was the point when peripheral blood was collected, ahead of any treatment. General study points: The model made its ophthalmopathy prediction, and onset followed a median around six months later. Separation of ophthalmopathy from stable hyperthyroidism was achieved by a 13 V-J model.

Stable Graves' hyperthyroidism denoted no ophthalmopathy progression over 18 months. Authors of the study amplified TCR beta CDR3 regions from RNA transcripts. TCR CDR3 regions were first amplified by RT-PCR with HTBI primers. TCRdb itself ran the multiplex PCR reads through MiXCR, one entry per CDR3 protein. In the table there are about 510,000 distinct CDR3 sequences, about 15% of which are singletons. This clonotype was picked up many times. The antigen remains unidentified. CDR3 length equals 16 residues. Unmatched junction bases numbered 16, after V lost 5 bases and J lost 7 bases. The germline gives CDR1 DFQATT, CDR2 SNEGSKA (reference sequence).

This TCR came from a woman aged 40 to 50 with Graves' hyperthyroidism. Sequenced material: blood. This chain links TRBV20-1 with TRBJ2-1; TRBD2 agrees at 8 bases. The CDR3 DNA reads TGCAGTGCTTCCCTCGGGATAGCGGGGAGGGGGAATGAGCAGTTCTTC. Its protein is CSASLGIAGRGNEQFF.